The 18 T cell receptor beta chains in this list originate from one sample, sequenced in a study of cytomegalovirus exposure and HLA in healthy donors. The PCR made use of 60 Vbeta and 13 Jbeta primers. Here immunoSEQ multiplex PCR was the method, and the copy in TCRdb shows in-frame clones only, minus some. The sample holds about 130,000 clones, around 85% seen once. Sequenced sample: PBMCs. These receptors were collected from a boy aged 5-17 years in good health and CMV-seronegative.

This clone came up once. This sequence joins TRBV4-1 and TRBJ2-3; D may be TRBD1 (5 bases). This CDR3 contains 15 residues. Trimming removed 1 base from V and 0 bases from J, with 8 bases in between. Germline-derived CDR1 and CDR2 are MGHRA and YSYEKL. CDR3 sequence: CASSQGQKSTDTQYF. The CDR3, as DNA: TGCGCCAGCAGCCAAGGACAGAAGAGCACAGATACGCAGTATTTT.

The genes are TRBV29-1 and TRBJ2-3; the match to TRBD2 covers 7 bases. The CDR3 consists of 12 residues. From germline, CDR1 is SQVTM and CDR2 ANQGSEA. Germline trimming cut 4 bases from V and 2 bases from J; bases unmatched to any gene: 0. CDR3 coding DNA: TGCAGCGTTGGACTAGCCACAGATACGCAGTATTTT. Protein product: CSVGLATDTQYF.

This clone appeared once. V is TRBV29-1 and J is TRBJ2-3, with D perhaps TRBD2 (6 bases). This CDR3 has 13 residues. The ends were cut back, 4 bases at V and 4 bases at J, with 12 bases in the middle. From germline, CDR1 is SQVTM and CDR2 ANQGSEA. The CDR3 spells CSVGSGAPDTQYF. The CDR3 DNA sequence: TGCAGCGTTGGATCGGGAGCCCCAGATACGCAGTATTTT.

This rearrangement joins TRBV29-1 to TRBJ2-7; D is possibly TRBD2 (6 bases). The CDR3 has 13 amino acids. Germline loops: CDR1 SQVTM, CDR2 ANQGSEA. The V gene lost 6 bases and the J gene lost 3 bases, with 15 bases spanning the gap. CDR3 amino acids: CSVAGGRGYEQYF. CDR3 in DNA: TGCAGCGTAGCCGGGGGTCGGGGCTACGAGCAGTACTTC.

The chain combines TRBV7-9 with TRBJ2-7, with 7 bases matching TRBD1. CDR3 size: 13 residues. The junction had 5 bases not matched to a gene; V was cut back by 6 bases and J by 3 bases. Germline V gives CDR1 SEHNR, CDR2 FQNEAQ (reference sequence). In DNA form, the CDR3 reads TGTGCCAGCAGTTCGACAGGGAACTACGAGCAGTACTTC. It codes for CASSSTGNYEQYF.

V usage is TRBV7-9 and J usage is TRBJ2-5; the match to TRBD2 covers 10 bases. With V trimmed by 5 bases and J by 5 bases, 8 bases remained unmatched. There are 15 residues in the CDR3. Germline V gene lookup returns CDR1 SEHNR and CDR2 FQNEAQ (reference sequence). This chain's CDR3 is CASSPIAGGGETQYF. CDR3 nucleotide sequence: TGTGCCAGCAGCCCCATAGCGGGAGGAGGGGAGACCCAGTACTTC.

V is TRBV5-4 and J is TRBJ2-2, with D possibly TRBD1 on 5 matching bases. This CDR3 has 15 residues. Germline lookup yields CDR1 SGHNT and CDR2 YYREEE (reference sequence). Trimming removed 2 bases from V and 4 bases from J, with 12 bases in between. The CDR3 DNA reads TGTGCCAGCAGCTTTCAGGGATTCGGCACCGGGGAGCTGTTTTTT. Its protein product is CASSFQGFGTGELFF.

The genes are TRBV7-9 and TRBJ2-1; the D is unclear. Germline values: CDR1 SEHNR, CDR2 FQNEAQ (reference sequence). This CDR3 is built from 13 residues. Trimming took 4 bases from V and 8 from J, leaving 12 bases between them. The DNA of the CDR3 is TGTGCCAGCAGCTCCCGAACTCGCGATGAGCAGTTCTTC. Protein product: CASSSRTRDEQFF.

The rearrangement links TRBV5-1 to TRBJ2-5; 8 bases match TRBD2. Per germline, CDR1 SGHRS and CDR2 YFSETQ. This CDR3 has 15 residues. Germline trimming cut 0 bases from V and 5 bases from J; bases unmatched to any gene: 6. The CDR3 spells CASSLAGGPRETQYF. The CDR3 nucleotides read TGCGCCAGCAGCTTGGCGGGGGGGCCGAGGGAGACCCAGTACTTC.

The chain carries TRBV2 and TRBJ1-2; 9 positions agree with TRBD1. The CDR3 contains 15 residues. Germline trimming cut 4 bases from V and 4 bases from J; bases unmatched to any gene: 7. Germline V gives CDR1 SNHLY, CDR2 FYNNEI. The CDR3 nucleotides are TGTGCCAGCAGTGTCATTGGACAGGGGCCCTATGGCTACACCTTC. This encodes CASSVIGQGPYGYTF.

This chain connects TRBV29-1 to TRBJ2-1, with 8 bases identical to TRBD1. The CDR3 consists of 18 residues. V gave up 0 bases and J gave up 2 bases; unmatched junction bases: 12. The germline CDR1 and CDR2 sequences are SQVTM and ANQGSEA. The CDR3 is CSVEDLWTPGGTYNEQFF. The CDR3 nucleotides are TGCAGCGTTGAAGACCTTTGGACCCCAGGGGGCACCTACAATGAGCAGTTCTTC.

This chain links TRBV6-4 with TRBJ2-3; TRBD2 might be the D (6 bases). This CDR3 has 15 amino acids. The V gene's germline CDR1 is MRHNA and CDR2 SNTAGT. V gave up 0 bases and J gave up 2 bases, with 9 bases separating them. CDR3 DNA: TGTGCCAGCAGTGACTCAGGACTACACACAGATACGCAGTATTTT. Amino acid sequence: CASSDSGLHTDTQYF.

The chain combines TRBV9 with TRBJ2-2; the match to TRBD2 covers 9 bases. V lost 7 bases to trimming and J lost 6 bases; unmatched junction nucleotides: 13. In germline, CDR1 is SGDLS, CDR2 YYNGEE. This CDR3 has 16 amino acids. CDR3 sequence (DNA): TGTGCCAGCGATGAGGGTAGCGGGAGTTTGGCCGGGGAGCTGTTTTTT. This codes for CASDEGSGSLAGELFF.

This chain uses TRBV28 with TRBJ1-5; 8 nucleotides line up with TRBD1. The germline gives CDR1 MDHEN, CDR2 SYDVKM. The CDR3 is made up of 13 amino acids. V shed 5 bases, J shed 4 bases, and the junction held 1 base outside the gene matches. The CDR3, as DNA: TGTGCCAGCAGTACAGGGGGGAATCAGCCCCAGCATTTT. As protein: CASSTGGNQPQHF.

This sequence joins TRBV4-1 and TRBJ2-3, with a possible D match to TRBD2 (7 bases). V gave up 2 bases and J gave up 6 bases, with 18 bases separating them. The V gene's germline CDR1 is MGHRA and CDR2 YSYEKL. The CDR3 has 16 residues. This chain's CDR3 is CASSQTGPGGPDTQYF. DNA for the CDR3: TGCGCCAGCAGCCAAACAGGGCCGGGGGGACCGGATACGCAGTATTTT.

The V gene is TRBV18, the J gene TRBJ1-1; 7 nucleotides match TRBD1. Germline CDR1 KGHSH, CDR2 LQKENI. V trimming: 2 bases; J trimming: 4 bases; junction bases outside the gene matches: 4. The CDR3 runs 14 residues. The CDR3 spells CASSPDREVTEAFF. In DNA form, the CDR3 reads TGTGCCAGCTCACCAGACAGGGAGGTCACTGAAGCTTTCTTT. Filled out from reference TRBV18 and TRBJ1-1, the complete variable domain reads NAGVMQNPRHLVRRRGQEARLRCSPMKGHSHVYWYRQLPEEGLKFMVYLQKENIIDESGMPKERFSAEFPKEGPSILRIQQVVRGDSAAYFCASSPDREVTEAFFGQGTRLTVV.

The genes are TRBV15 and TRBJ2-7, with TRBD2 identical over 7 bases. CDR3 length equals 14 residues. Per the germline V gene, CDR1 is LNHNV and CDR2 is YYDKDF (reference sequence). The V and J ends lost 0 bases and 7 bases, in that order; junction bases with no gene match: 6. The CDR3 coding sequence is TGTGCCACCAGCAGAGATGGGAGGGCTAGTGAGCAGTACTTC. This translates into CATSRDGRASEQYF.

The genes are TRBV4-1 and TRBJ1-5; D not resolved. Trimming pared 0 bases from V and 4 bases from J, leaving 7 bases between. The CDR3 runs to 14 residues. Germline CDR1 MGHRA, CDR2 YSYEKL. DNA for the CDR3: TGCGCCAGCAGCCAAGATAGCGGAAATCAGCCCCAGCATTTT. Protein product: CASSQDSGNQPQHF.